Detailed here is one TCR beta chain. Its antigen is not known. PCR employed 60 Vbeta and 13 Jbeta primers. Clones were read by immunoSEQ multiplex PCR, and TCRdb kept only the in-frame ones, dropping some. The top ten hold about 2% of the sample, which has 95,000 to 150,000 clones, 65% to 90% seen once. The sample belongs to a study of cytomegalovirus exposure and HLA in healthy donors. Findings and limits, study-wide: Later on, an analysis showed TCR association rates differing by HLA locus, with DRB1 the most and HLA-C the fewest.

With 2 bases clipped from V and 6 bases from J, the junction kept 14 bases outside the gene matches. The CDR3 has 18 residues. The V gene's germline CDR1 is SGHTA and CDR2 FQGNSA. Material for sequencing was PBMCs. The sequence was collected from a man aged 25-45 years in good health and CMV-seronegative. V is TRBV7-2 and J is TRBJ2-1, with 9 bases identical to TRBD2. For the CDR3, the DNA is TGTGCCAGCAGCTTAAGGTTAGGCGGGGGGGCCGTCGGCAATGAGCAGTTCTTC. Its translation is CASSLRLGGGAVGNEQFF.